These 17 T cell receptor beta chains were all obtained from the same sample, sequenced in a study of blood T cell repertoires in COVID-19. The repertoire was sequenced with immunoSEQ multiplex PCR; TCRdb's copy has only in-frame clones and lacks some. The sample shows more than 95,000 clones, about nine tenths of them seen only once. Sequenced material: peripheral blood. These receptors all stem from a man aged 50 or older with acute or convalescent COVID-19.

The CDR3 DNA reads TGTGCCAGCACCGAAGGCGGGAGAAATGAGCAGTTCTTC. This gives the protein CASTEGGRNEQFF. The chain recombines TRBV9 with TRBJ2-1, with 7 bases lining up with TRBD2. With V trimmed by 6 bases and J by 7 bases, 7 bases remained unmatched. The length of the CDR3 is 13 residues. Per germline, CDR1 SGDLS and CDR2 YYNGEE.

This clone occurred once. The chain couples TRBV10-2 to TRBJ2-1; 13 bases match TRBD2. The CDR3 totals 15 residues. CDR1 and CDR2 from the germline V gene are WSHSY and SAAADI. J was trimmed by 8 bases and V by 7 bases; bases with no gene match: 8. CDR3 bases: TGCGCCAGCAAAGTTGGGACTAGCGGGACTCATGAGCAGTTCTTC. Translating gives CASKVGTSGTHEQFF.

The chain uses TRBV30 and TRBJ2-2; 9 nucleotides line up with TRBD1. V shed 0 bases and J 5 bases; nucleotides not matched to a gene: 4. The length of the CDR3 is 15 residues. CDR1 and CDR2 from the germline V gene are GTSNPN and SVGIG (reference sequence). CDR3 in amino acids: CAWSVTGTGTGELFF. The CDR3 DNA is TGTGCCTGGAGTGTTACCGGGACAGGGACCGGGGAGCTGTTTTTT.

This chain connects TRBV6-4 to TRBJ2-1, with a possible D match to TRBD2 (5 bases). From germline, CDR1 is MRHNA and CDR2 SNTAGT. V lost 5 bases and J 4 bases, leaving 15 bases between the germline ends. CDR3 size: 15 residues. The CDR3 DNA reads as TGTGCCAGCAGTAGAAGGGCGGACTCGTACAATGAGCAGTTCTTC. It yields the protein CASSRRADSYNEQFF.

The CDR3 DNA follows: TGTGCCAGCAGTCGCGGCTCTGGGGCCAACGTCCTGACTTTC. It is translated as CASSRGSGANVLTF. This chain joins TRBV7-2 and TRBJ2-6, with D unclear. The length of the CDR3 is 14 residues. V lost 6 bases, J lost 0 bases, and 6 bases lay in between. Germline CDR1 is SGHTA and CDR2 is FQGNSA.

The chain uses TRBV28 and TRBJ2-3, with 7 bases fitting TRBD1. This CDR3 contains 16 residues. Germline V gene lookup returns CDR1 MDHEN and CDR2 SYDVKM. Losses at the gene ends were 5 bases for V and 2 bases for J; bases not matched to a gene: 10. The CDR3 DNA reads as TGTGCCAGCAGTCCCATACTAGGGGGCCCCACAGATACGCAGTATTTT. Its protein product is CASSPILGGPTDTQYF.

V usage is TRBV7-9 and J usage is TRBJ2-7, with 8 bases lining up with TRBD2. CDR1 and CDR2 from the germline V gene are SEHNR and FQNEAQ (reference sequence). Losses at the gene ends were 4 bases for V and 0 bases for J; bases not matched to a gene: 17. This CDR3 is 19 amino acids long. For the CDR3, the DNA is TGTGCCAGCAGCTCTACCCGTGGGAGCGGGAGCCTAAGCTCCTACGAGCAGTACTTC. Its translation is CASSSTRGSGSLSSYEQYF.

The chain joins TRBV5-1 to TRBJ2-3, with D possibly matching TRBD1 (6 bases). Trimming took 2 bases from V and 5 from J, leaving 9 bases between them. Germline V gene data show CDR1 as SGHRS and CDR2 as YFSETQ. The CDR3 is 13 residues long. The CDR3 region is CASSFAGEDTQYF. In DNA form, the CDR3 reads TGCGCCAGCAGCTTCGCAGGGGAAGATACGCAGTATTTT.

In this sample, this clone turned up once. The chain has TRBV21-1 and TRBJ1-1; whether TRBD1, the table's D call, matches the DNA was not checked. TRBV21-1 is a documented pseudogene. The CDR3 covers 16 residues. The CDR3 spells CASSTPLGVLNTEAFF. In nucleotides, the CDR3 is TGTGCCAGCAGCACCCCCTTAGGGGTCCTGAACACTGAAGCTTTCTTT.

The CDR3 region is CASSELQGDSPLHF. CDR3 DNA: TGTGCCAGCAGTGAATTACAAGGGGATTCACCCCTCCACTTT. This chain joins TRBV6-1 and TRBJ1-6, with D perhaps matching TRBD1 (5 bases). Germline-derived CDR1 and CDR2 are MNHNS and SASEGT. V shed 2 bases and J shed 8 bases, with 10 bases lying between them. The CDR3 sequence is 14 residues long.

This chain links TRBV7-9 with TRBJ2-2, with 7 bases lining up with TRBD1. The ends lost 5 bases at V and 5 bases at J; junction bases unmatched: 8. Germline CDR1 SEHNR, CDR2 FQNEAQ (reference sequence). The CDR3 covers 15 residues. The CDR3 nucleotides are TGTGCCAGCAGCCAGACAGGGTTGAGGACCGGGGAGCTGTTTTTT. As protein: CASSQTGLRTGELFF.

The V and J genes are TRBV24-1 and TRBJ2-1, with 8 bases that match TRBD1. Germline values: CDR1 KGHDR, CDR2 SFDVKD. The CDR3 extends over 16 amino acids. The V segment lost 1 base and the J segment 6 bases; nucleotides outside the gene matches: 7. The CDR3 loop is CATSDFIGQGSNEQFF. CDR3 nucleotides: TGTGCCACCAGTGATTTTATAGGACAGGGAAGCAATGAGCAGTTCTTC.

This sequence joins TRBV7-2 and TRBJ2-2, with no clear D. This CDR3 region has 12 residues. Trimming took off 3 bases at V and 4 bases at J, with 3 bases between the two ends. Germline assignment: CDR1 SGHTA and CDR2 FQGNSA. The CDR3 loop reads CASSLSTGELFF. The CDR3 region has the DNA TGTGCCAGCAGCTTGAGCACCGGGGAGCTGTTTTTT.

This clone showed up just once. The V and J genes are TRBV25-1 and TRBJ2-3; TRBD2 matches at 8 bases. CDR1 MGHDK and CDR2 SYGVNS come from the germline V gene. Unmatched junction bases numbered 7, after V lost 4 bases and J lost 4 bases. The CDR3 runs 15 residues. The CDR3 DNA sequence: TGTGCCAGCAGTGGCGGACTAGCTGGAGCAGATACGCAGTATTTT. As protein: CASSGGLAGADTQYF.

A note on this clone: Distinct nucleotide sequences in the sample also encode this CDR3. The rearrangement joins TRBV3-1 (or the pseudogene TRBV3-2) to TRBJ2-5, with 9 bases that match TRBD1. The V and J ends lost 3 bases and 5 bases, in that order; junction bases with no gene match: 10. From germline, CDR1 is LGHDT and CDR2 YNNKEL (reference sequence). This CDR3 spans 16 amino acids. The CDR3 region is CASSQAGTGSYETQYF. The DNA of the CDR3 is TGTGCCAGCAGCCAGGCCGGGACAGGGTCTTATGAGACCCAGTACTTC.

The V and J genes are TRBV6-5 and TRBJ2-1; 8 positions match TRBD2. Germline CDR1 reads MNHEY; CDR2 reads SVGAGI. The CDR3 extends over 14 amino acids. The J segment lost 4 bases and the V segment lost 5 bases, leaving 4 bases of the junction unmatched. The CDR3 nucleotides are TGTGCCAGCAGTAGGGAGCGGGGGTACAATGAGCAGTTCTTC. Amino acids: CASSRERGYNEQFF.

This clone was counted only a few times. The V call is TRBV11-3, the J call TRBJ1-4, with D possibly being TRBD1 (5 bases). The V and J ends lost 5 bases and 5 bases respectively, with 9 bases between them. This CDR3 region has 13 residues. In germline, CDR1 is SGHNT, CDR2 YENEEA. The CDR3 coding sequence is TGTGCCAGCAGCCAACAGGAAAATGAAAAACTGTTTTTT. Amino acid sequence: CASSQQENEKLFF.